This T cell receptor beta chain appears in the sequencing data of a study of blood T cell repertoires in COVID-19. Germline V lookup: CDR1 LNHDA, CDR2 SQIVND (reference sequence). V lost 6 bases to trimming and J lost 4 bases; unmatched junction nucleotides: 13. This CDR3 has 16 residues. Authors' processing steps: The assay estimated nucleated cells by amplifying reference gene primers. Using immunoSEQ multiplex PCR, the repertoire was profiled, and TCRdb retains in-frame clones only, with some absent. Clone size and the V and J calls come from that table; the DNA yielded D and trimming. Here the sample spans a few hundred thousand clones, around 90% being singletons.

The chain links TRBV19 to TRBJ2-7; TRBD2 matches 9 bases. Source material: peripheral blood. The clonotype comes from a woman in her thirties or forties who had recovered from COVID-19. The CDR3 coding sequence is TGTGCCAGTAGATCGGCCGGGACTAGCCCTTTTTACGAGCAGTACTTC. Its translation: CASRSAGTSPFYEQYF.